This entry lists 14 T cell receptor beta chains sequenced from one sample in a study of neoadjuvant anti-PD-1 for oral cavity cancer. Specified time point: after neoadjuvant nivolumab, at surgical resection. Sequenced by immunoSEQ multiplex PCR; TCRdb stores in-frame clones only, minus some. This table holds approximately 15,000 clones, about 71% found once. This material consisted of PBMCs, taken after nivolumab (anti-PD-1) treatment. Receptor source: a person between 40 and 85 years old with oral cavity squamous cell carcinoma.

The rearrangement links TRBV2 to TRBJ2-5; no reliable D call. Trimming shortened V by 4 bases and J by 5 bases, and 8 bases separated the two germline ends. CDR3 length equals 12 residues. Germline V gives CDR1 SNHLY, CDR2 FYNNEI. CDR3 DNA: TGTGCCAGCAGTGCCATGTCGGAGACCCAGTACTTC. This sequence encodes CASSAMSETQYF.

This chain uses TRBV7-9 with TRBJ2-7, with D perhaps matching TRBD1 (6 bases). CDR1 is SEHNR, CDR2 FQNEAQ, per germline (reference sequence). The CDR3 has 13 residues. V shed 5 bases and J shed 0 bases, with 8 bases lying between them. The CDR3 sequence: CASSRDNSYEQYF. Written as DNA, the CDR3 is TGTGCCAGCAGCAGGGACAACTCCTACGAGCAGTACTTC.

This clone was seen a single time. This sequence joins TRBV7-8 and TRBJ2-3; D is uncertain. Per the germline V gene, CDR1 is SGHVS and CDR2 is FQNEAQ. With 5 bases removed from V and 0 bases from J, the gap between germline ends came to 12 bases. The CDR3 has 15 amino acids. Written as DNA, the CDR3 is TGTGCCAGCAGCCCGTCCAGTGCTAGCACAGATACGCAGTATTTT. Amino acid sequence: CASSPSSASTDTQYF.

The chain has TRBV19 and TRBJ1-2; D call uncertain. V lost 3 bases to trimming and J lost 2 bases, with 10 bases between them. The length of the CDR3 is 14 residues. Per the germline V gene, CDR1 is LNHDA and CDR2 is SQIVND (reference sequence). The CDR3 reads CASSIIAENYGYTF. For the CDR3, the DNA is TGTGCCAGTAGTATCATTGCGGAGAACTATGGCTACACCTTC.

This clone was seen once. The chain carries TRBV6-1 and TRBJ1-2; 7 nucleotides agree with TRBD1. CDR1 MNHNS and CDR2 SASEGT come from the germline V gene. The CDR3 has 15 amino acids. After removal of 4 bases from V and 4 bases from J, the junction contained 9 bases not matched to a gene. CDR3 loop: CASSAEQGYGYGYTF. The CDR3 DNA is TGTGCCAGCAGTGCAGAACAGGGGTATGGCTATGGCTACACCTTC.

This rearrangement joins TRBV5-4 to TRBJ2-7; D is perhaps TRBD2 (5 bases). Germline CDR1 reads SGHNT; CDR2 reads YYREEE (reference sequence). The CDR3 loop spans 13 amino acids. The ends were cut back, 4 bases at V and 6 bases at J, with 14 bases in the middle. The CDR3 here is CASSTAIAPEQYF. The CDR3 DNA follows: TGTGCCAGCAGCACCGCGATAGCGCCCGAGCAGTACTTC.

The gene calls are TRBV2 and TRBJ2-1, with TRBD2 matching 12 bases. CDR3 length: 14 residues. With V trimmed by 6 bases and J by 7 bases, 4 bases remained unmatched. CDR1 and CDR2 (germline): SNHLY, FYNNEI. In DNA form, the CDR3 reads TGTGCCAGCAGGATCGGACTAGCGGGGAATGAGCAGTTCTTC. The encoded protein is CASRIGLAGNEQFF.

V is TRBV9 and J is TRBJ1-3, with TRBD1 matching 8 bases. CDR3 length equals 17 residues. J lost 4 bases, V lost 1 base, and 10 bases had no gene match. Germline loops: CDR1 SGDLS, CDR2 YYNGEE. CDR3 coding DNA: TGTGCCAGCAGCGTATCTTCCCTCGACAGGGGAGGAAACACCATATATTTT. Its protein product is CASSVSSLDRGGNTIYF. Drawing the rest from reference TRBV9 and TRBJ1-3, the complete variable domain is DSGVTQTPKHLITATGQRVTLRCSPRSGDLSVYWYQQSLDQGLQFLIQYYNGEERAKGNILERFSAQQFPDLHSELNLSSLELGDSALYFCASSVSSLDRGGNTIYFGEGSWLTVV.

The chain carries TRBV7-2 and TRBJ2-2, with D perhaps TRBD2 (6 bases). CDR1 SGHTA and CDR2 FQGNSA come from the germline V gene. Trimming cost V 4 bases and J 4 bases, with 13 bases left between them. The CDR3 runs to 15 residues. CDR3 coding DNA: TGTGCCAGCAGCTCCGGGACTTATCCCACCGGGGAGCTGTTTTTT. Its protein product is CASSSGTYPTGELFF.

This clone came up once. V usage is TRBV5-6 and J usage is TRBJ2-3; 11 nucleotides line up with TRBD2. Germline V gives CDR1 SGHDT, CDR2 YYEEEE. There are 17 residues in the CDR3. The V gene end was trimmed by 5 bases and the J gene end by 3 bases; junction bases not matched to a gene: 11. The DNA for the CDR3 is TGTGCCAGCAGTCGCGGTAGCGGGAGGGCCGGGACAGATACGCAGTATTTT. Translation gives CASSRGSGRAGTDTQYF.

The chain employs TRBV6-5 and TRBJ2-5, with 9 bases identical to TRBD1. Germline assignment: CDR1 MNHEY and CDR2 SVGAGI. V shed 0 bases, J shed 4 bases, and the junction held 6 bases outside the gene matches. There are 16 residues in the CDR3. CDR3 amino acids: CASSYSSQGARETQYF. In nucleotides, the CDR3 is TGTGCCAGCAGTTACTCGTCACAGGGGGCGCGAGAGACCCAGTACTTC.

The rearrangement uses TRBV7-6 and TRBJ2-3; the match to TRBD1 covers 7 bases. The CDR3 totals 16 residues. V trimming: 4 bases; J trimming: 1 base; junction bases outside the gene matches: 8. The germline V gene encodes CDR1 SGHVS and CDR2 FNYEAQ. The CDR3 nucleotides are TGTGCCAGCAGCTCGCCGAAGGGGGCGGGCACAGATACGCAGTATTTT. It translates to CASSSPKGAGTDTQYF.

The chain couples TRBV7-8 to TRBJ2-3, with 12 bases identical to TRBD2. Germline V gives CDR1 SGHVS, CDR2 FQNEAQ. This CDR3 comprises 15 residues. Losses at the gene ends were 5 bases for V and 6 bases for J; bases not matched to a gene: 6. DNA for the CDR3: TGTGCCAGCAGCCCCTCGGGACTAGCGGGCGATACGCAGTATTTT. This encodes CASSPSGLAGDTQYF. The full variable domain, in which reference TRBV7-8 and TRBJ2-3 provide the parts outside the CDR3, is GAGVSQSPRYKVAKRGQDVALRCDPISGHVSLFWYQQALGQGPEFLTYFQNEAQLDKSGLPSDRFFAERPEGSVSTLKIQRTQQEDSAVYLCASSPSGLAGDTQYFGPGTRLTVL.

This chain uses TRBV6-5 with TRBJ1-4; 8 bases are shared with TRBD1. V dropped 6 bases and J dropped 7; count of bases not matched to a gene: 7. Germline CDR1 reads MNHEY; CDR2 reads SVGAGI. The CDR3 extends over 14 amino acids. For the CDR3, the DNA is TGTGCCAGCAGCGAGACAGGGGAAGGTGAAAAACTGTTTTTT. Protein sequence: CASSETGEGEKLFF.